Reported below is one TCR beta chain. Antigen unknown. TCRdb processed the reads anew with MiXCR; each CDR3 protein has one entry. This sample carries 250,000 to 300,000 distinct CDR3 sequences, 22% of them seen once, and the ten largest clones take roughly a fifth. CDR3 length: 14 residues. Trimming at V came to 11 bases and at J to 4 bases, leaving 10 bases not matched to a gene. Germline V gene data show CDR1 as ENHRY and CDR2 as SYGVKD. This entry comes from a study of T cell repertoires in cytomegalovirus infection. The receptor's source is a human donor in good health (CMV status not recorded). Some clones in this sample may be carry-over from other donors' samples. V is TRBV10-3 and J is TRBJ2-5; 10 bases agree with TRBD2. The sequencing here drew on cultured PBMCs, taken from culture after CMV antigen stimulation. CDR3 DNA sequence: TGTGCCGCGCGAGGGACTAGCGAAGGAGAGACCCAGTACTTC. It encodes CAARGTSEGETQYF.